This TCR beta chain is from a study of T cell responses to AZD1222 COVID-19 vaccine. General study points: Donors skewed white British and female; clonal diversity was possibly underestimated. Spike-wide vaccine-associated CD4 TCRs dominated at 160-218 and 743-854. Only 5 or 6 AZD1222 recipients were seropositive at baseline.

With 6 bases removed from V and 2 bases from J, the gap between germline ends came to 17 bases. Germline V CDR1 and CDR2: MDHEN, SYDVKM. The CDR3 is 17 residues long. Concerning this clone itself: Its target is not known.

Profiled with immunoSEQ multiplex PCR; TCRdb holds only in-frame clones, not every one. The sample has approximately 180,000 clones, roughly nine tenths seen once. This sequence was found in an adult in good health. This material consisted of peripheral blood, taken on day 0 of AZD1222 vaccination. The chain couples TRBV28 to TRBJ1-6, with D hard to call. In nucleotides, the CDR3 is TGTGCCAGCAGCTTCGGACTAAAAGGCCCCTATAATTCACCCCTCCACTTT. This translates into CASSFGLKGPYNSPLHF.